One and the same sample provided the 5 T cell receptor beta chains below, sequenced in a study of shared clonotypes between healthy human individuals. Clones were sequenced by immunoSEQ multiplex PCR, and TCRdb holds only the in-frame ones, with some missing. The table has about 380,000 clones, around 96% seen once. Material for sequencing was memory CD8+ T cells sorted from blood. Subset defined: CD45RO+ cells pooled with CCR7-negative TemRA cells. All receptors come from a man in his thirties or forties in good health.

The chain employs TRBV15 and TRBJ2-2; 8 nucleotides line up with TRBD2. J lost 6 bases, V lost 0 bases, and 3 bases had no gene match. There are 15 residues in the CDR3. CDR1 is LNHNV and CDR2 is YYDKDF in the germline V gene (reference sequence). The CDR3 spells CATSRDLAGPGELFF. The CDR3 DNA reads as TGTGCCACCAGCAGAGACCTAGCGGGTCCCGGGGAGCTGTTTTTT.

This rearrangement joins TRBV28 to TRBJ2-3; TRBD2 is a possible D gene (6 bases). V was trimmed by 5 bases and J by 2 bases, leaving 14 bases between them. CDR1 and CDR2 (germline): MDHEN, SYDVKM. This CDR3 is 15 amino acids long. The CDR3 region has the DNA TGTGCCAGCAGTGACACGGACTACTACACAGATACGCAGTATTTT. Protein: CASSDTDYYTDTQYF.

The chain recombines TRBV5-6 with TRBJ1-2; D gene unclear. The CDR3 sequence is 16 residues long. CDR1 and CDR2 (germline): SGHDT, YYEEEE. Trimming left V 0 bases short and J 3 bases short, with 15 bases between. CDR3 in DNA: TGTGCCAGCAGCTTGGCCGGTTTCAGGAGATACTATGGCTACACCTTC. It specifies CASSLAGFRRYYGYTF.

The chain is built from TRBV11-2 and TRBJ2-2; D is unclear. Germline CDR1 and CDR2: SGHAT and FQNNGV. This CDR3 is 14 amino acids long. Trimming cost V 6 bases and J 0 bases, with 8 bases left between them. The CDR3 sequence: CASREPANTGELFF. The CDR3 bases are TGTGCCAGCAGGGAGCCAGCGAACACCGGGGAGCTGTTTTTT.

V usage is TRBV4-1 and J usage is TRBJ2-1, with D perhaps matching TRBD2 (5 bases). With 8 bases removed from V and 4 bases from J, the gap between germline ends came to 15 bases. The length of the CDR3 is 14 residues. The germline V gene encodes CDR1 MGHRA and CDR2 YSYEKL. In DNA form, the CDR3 reads TGCGCCAGCCGGGATAATACCCGTTACAATGAGCAGTTCTTC. Encoded protein: CASRDNTRYNEQFF.